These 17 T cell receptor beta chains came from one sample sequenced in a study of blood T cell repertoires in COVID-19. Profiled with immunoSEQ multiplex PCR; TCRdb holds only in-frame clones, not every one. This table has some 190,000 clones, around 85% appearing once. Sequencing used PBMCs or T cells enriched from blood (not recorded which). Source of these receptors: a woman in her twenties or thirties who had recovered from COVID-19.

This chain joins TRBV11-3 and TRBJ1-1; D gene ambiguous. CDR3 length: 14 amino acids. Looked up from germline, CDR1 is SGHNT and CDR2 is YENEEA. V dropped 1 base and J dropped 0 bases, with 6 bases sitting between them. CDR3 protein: CASSLGTLNTEAFF. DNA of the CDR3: TGTGCCAGCAGCTTAGGCACATTGAACACTGAAGCTTTCTTT.

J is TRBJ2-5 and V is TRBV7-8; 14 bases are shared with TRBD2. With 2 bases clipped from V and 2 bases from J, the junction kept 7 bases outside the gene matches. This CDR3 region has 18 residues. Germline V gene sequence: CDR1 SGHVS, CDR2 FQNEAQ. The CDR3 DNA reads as TGTGCCAGCAGCTTAAGGACTAGCGGGAGGAGGATACAAGAGACCCAGTACTTC. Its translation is CASSLRTSGRRIQETQYF.

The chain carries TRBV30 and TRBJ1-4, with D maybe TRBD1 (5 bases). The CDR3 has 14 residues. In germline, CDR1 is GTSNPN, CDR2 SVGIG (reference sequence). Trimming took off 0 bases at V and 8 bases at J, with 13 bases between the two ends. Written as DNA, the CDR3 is TGTGCCTGGAGTGTGGGAACAGGAGGGGAAAAACTGTTTTTT. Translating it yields CAWSVGTGGEKLFF.

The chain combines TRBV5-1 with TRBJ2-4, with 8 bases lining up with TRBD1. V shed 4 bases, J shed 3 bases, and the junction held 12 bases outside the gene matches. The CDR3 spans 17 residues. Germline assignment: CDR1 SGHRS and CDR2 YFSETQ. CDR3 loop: CASSHTPTGEVKNIQYF. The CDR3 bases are TGCGCCAGCAGCCACACACCGACAGGGGAGGTCAAAAACATTCAGTACTTC.

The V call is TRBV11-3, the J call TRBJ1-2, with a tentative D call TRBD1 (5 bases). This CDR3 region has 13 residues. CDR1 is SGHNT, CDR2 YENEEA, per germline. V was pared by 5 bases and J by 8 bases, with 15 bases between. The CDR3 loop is CASSLPGGGGYTF. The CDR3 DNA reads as TGTGCCAGCAGCCTACCCGGCGGGGGAGGCTACACCTTC.

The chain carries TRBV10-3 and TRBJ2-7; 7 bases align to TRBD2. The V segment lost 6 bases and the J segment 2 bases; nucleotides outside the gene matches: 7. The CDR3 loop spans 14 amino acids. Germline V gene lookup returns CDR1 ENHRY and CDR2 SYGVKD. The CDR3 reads CAIRGIREAYEQYF. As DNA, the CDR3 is TGTGCCATCAGGGGTATCCGGGAGGCCTACGAGCAGTACTTC.

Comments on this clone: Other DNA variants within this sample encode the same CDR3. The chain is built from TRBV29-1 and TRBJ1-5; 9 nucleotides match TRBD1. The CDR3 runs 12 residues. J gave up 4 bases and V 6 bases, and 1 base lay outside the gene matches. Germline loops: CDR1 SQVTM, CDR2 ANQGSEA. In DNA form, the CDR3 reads TGCAGCGTAGGACAGGGGAATCAGCCCCAGCATTTT. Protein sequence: CSVGQGNQPQHF.

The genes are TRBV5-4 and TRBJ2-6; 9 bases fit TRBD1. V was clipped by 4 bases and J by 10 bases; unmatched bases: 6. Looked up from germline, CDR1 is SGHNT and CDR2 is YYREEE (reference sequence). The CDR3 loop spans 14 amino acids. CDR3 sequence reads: CASSQGQGGNVLTF. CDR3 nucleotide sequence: TGTGCCAGCAGCCAGGGACAGGGTGGGAACGTCCTGACTTTC.

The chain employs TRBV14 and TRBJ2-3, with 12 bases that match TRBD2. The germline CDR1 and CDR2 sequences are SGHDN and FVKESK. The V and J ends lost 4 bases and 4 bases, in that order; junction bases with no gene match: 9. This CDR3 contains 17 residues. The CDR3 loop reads CASSPRTSGMVPDTQYF. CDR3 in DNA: TGTGCCAGCAGCCCTCGGACTAGCGGGATGGTCCCAGATACGCAGTATTTT.

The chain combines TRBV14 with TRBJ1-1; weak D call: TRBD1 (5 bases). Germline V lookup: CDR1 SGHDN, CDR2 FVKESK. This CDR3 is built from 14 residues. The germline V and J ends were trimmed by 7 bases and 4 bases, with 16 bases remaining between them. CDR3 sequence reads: CASNPWGVSTEAFF. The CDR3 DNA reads TGTGCCAGCAACCCATGGGGCGTGAGCACTGAAGCTTTCTTT.

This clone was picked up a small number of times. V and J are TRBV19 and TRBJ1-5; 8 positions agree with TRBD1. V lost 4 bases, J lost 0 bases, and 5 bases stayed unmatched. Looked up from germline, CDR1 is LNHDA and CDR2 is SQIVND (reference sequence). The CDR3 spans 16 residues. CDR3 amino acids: CASSNQDRASNQPQHF. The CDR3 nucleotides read TGTGCCAGTAGTAACCAGGACAGGGCTAGCAATCAGCCCCAGCATTTT. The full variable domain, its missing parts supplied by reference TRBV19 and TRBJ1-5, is DGGITQSPKYLFRKEGQNVTLSCEQNLNHDAMYWYRQDPGQGLRLIYYSQIVNDFQKGDIAEGYSVSREKKESFPLTVTSAQKNPTAFYLCASSNQDRASNQPQHFGDGTRLSIL.

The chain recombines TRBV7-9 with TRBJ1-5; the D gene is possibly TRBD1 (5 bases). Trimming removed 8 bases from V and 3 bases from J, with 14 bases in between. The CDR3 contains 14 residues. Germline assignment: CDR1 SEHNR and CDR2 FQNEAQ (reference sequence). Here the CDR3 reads CASQDRQYNQPQHF. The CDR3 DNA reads TGTGCCAGCCAGGACCGACAGTACAATCAGCCCCAGCATTTT.

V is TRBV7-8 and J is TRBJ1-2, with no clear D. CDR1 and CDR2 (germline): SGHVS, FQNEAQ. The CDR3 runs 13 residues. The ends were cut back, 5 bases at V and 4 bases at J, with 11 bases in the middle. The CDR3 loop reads CASSLLGGYGYTF. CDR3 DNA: TGTGCCAGCAGCCTCCTAGGTGGCTATGGCTACACCTTC.

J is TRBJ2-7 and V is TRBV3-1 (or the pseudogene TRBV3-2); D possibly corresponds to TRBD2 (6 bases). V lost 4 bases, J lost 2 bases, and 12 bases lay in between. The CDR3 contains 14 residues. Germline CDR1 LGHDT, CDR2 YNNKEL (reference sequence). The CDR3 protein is CASSPTGLPYEQYF. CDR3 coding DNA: TGTGCCAGCAGCCCTACGGGACTTCCCTACGAGCAGTACTTC.

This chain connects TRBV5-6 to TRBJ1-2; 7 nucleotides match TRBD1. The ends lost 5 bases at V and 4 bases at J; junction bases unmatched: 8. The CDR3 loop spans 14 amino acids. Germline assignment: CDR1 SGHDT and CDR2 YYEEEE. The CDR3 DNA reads TGTGCCAGCAGGCCTGTAGGGGGCATCTATGGCTACACCTTC. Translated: CASRPVGGIYGYTF.

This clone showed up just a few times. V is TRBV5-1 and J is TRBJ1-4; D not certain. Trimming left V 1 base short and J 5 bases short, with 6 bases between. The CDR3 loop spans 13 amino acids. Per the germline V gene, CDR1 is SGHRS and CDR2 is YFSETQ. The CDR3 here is CASSLNGNEKLFF. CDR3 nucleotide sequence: TGCGCCAGCAGCTTGAACGGGAATGAAAAACTGTTTTTT.

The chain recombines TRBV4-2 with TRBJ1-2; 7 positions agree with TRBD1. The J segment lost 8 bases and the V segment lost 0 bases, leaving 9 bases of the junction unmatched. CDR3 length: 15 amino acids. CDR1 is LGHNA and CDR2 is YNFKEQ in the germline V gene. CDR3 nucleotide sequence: TGTGCCAGCAGCCAAGATCGCCAGGGGGTAGGGGGCTACACCTTC. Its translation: CASSQDRQGVGGYTF.